This is a list of T cell receptor beta chains from one sample in a study of metastatic and nonmetastatic thyroid tumors. TCRdb re-called the PCR reads with MiXCR. The table has roughly 20,000 clones, 30% to 35% seen once. The sample taken for sequencing was tumor tissue. The origin of the receptors is a male donor with papillary thyroid cancer or a benign thyroid nodule (not recorded which). Some clones in this sample may be carry-over from other donors' samples. The CDR3 runs from the conserved cysteine through the conserved F or W. A D gene is named only where the DNA matches it firmly. The listing skips clone size in some rows; elsewhere it reads once, few, many or a size class.

clone size: -; D gene: -; J gene: TRBJ2-7; V gene: TRBV28; CDR3 DNA: TGTGCCACCCTTACAGACCACGAGCAGTACTTC; CDR3 protein: CATLTDHEQYF
clone size: -; D gene: -; J gene: TRBJ1-5; V gene: TRBV9; CDR3 DNA: TGTGCCAGCAGCGCCGCGGGCGACAATCAGCCCCAGCATTTT; CDR3 protein: CASSAAGDNQPQHF
clone size: -; D gene: -; J gene: TRBJ2-1; V gene: TRBV20-1; CDR3 DNA: TGCAGTGCTAGAGACCCCCTCTCGGGAGTATATGAGCAGTTCTTC; CDR3 protein: CSARDPLSGVYEQFF
clone size: -; D gene: -; J gene: TRBJ2-7; V gene: TRBV30; CDR3 DNA: TGTGCCTGGTCCGGGACGTACACCTACGAGCAGTACTTC; CDR3 protein: CAWSGTYTYEQYF
clone size: -; D gene: -; J gene: TRBJ2-2; V gene: TRBV6-5; CDR3 DNA: TGTGCCAGCAGTTACTCTCAGGGCCACCTTCGGACCGGGGAGCTGTTTTTT; CDR3 protein: CASSYSQGHLRTGELFF
clone size: few; D gene: TRBD2; J gene: TRBJ2-7; V gene: TRBV6-1; CDR3 DNA: TGTGCCAGCTATGGTAGCGGGGGGGTGGTCTCCTACGAGCAGTACTTC; CDR3 protein: CASYGSGGVVSYEQYF
clone size: few; D gene: -; J gene: TRBJ1-2; V gene: TRBV6-1; CDR3 DNA: TGTGCCAGCAGTCGTGGGGCAGGGGGCTACACCTTC; CDR3 protein: CASSRGAGGYTF
clone size: many; D gene: -; J gene: TRBJ2-7; V gene: TRBV9; CDR3 DNA: TGTGCCAGCAGCGTTGGACGGGACACTTCCTACGAGCAGTACTTC; CDR3 protein: CASSVGRDTSYEQYF
clone size: -; D gene: TRBD1; J gene: TRBJ1-6; V gene: TRBV6-1; CDR3 DNA: TGTGCCAGCAAGAGGGACAGGGGTTATACTTCACCCCTCCACTTT; CDR3 protein: CASKRDRGYTSPLHF
clone size: -; D gene: -; J gene: TRBJ1-1; V gene: TRBV7-3; CDR3 DNA: TGTGCCAGCAGCTCCCCTGGACAGAAAGCTTTCTTT; CDR3 protein: CASSSPGQKAFF
clone size: -; D gene: -; J gene: TRBJ2-6; V gene: TRBV10-2; CDR3 DNA: TGCGCCAGCAGTGAGTCAGACAAACTCCACTCTGGGGTCAACGTCCTGACTTTC; CDR3 protein: CASSESDKLHSGVNVLTF
clone size: few; D gene: -; J gene: TRBJ1-2; V gene: TRBV2; CDR3 DNA: TGCGCCAGCAGTGAGGTGTTGGGGTCCTATGGCTACACCTTC; CDR3 protein: CASSEVLGSYGYTF
clone size: -; D gene: -; J gene: TRBJ1-2; V gene: TRBV28; CDR3 DNA: TGTGCCAGCATTCTAGGGAGCGGCTATGGCTACTCCTTC; CDR3 protein: CASILGSGYGYSF
clone size: -; D gene: TRBD1; J gene: TRBJ1-2; V gene: TRBV29-1; CDR3 DNA: TGCAGCGTTGTAGACAGGGGGACCAGGAGGTACACCTTC; CDR3 protein: CSVVDRGTRRYTF
clone size: -; D gene: TRBD1; J gene: TRBJ1-5; V gene: TRBV3-1; CDR3 DNA: TGTGCCAGCAGCCTACAGGGGGATGGCAATCAGCCCCAGCATTTT; CDR3 protein: CASSLQGDGNQPQHF
clone size: medium-sized; D gene: -; J gene: TRBJ2-7; V gene: TRBV6-1; CDR3 DNA: TGTGCCAGCACCATAACTTGGAGCTACGAGCAGTACTTC; CDR3 protein: CASTITWSYEQYF
clone size: few; D gene: -; J gene: TRBJ1-4; V gene: TRBV6-2/TRBV6-3; CDR3 DNA: TGTGCCAGCAGTTACGGGGAATCGAAACTGTTTTTT; CDR3 protein: CASSYGESKLFF
clone size: many; D gene: -; J gene: TRBJ2-7; V gene: TRBV7-8; CDR3 DNA: TGTGCCAGCAGCTTAGAGCAACAGTTGGGTTACGAGCAGTACTTC; CDR3 protein: CASSLEQQLGYEQYF
clone size: many; D gene: TRBD1; J gene: TRBJ1-4; V gene: TRBV27; CDR3 DNA: TGTGCCAGTTCTACAGGGGCAACTAATGAAAAACTGTTTTTT; CDR3 protein: CASSTGATNEKLFF
clone size: few; D gene: TRBD1; J gene: TRBJ2-7; V gene: TRBV2; CDR3 DNA: TGTGCCAGTCACCGGGACAGGTCCTACGAGCAGTACTTC; CDR3 protein: CASHRDRSYEQYF
clone size: many; D gene: -; J gene: TRBJ2-2; V gene: TRBV19; CDR3 DNA: TGTGCCAGCGAAATTGTTTCGGGTCCCGGGGAGCTGTTTTTT; CDR3 protein: CASEIVSGPGELFF
clone size: -; D gene: TRBD2; J gene: TRBJ2-7; V gene: TRBV28; CDR3 DNA: TGTGCCAGCAGTTTATGTGGCCCTATCGAAGCGGGAGGGCTGTGCGAGCAGTACTTC; CDR3 protein: CASSLCGPIEAGGLCEQYF
clone size: few; D gene: TRBD2; J gene: TRBJ2-7; V gene: TRBV6-1; CDR3 DNA: TGTGCCAGCATCACCCAGGCTAGCGGGAGCTACGAGCAGTACTTC; CDR3 protein: CASITQASGSYEQYF
clone size: -; D gene: -; J gene: TRBJ1-2; V gene: TRBV27; CDR3 DNA: TGTGCCAGCAGGGAGGGATGGCAGGAAGATGGCTACACCTTC; CDR3 protein: CASREGWQEDGYTF
clone size: -; D gene: TRBD2; J gene: TRBJ2-2; V gene: TRBV11-3; CDR3 DNA: TGTGCCAGCAGCATGACTAGCGGCCACTCCGGGGAGCTGTTCTTT; CDR3 protein: CASSMTSGHSGELFF
clone size: once; D gene: TRBD1; J gene: TRBJ1-1; V gene: TRBV9; CDR3 DNA: TGTGCCAGCAGCATAACCGGGACAGAGATCACTGAAGCTTTCTTT; CDR3 protein: CASSITGTEITEAFF
clone size: -; D gene: -; J gene: TRBJ1-2; V gene: TRBV5-1; CDR3 DNA: TGCGCCAGCAGCTTGACGCTTAGGGATGGCTACACCTTC; CDR3 protein: CASSLTLRDGYTF
clone size: few; D gene: -; J gene: TRBJ2-7; V gene: TRBV20-1; CDR3 DNA: TGTAGTGCTAGGGAGGACGGCTACGAGCAGTACTTC; CDR3 protein: CSAREDGYEQYF
clone size: -; D gene: -; J gene: TRBJ2-1; V gene: TRBV15; CDR3 DNA: TGTGCCACCAGCAGAGACGGCCGCAATGAGCAGTTCTTC; CDR3 protein: CATSRDGRNEQFF
clone size: -; D gene: -; J gene: TRBJ1-5; V gene: TRBV12-3/TRBV12-4; CDR3 DNA: TGTGCCAGCAGACCCGCGGGGGCCAGAGGCTCAAATCAGCACCAGCATTTT; CDR3 protein: CASRPAGARGSNQHQHF
clone size: many; D gene: TRBD1; J gene: TRBJ1-1; V gene: TRBV29-1; CDR3 DNA: TGCAGCGCCGGGGACAGGGGGGGAAACACTGAAGCTTTCTTT; CDR3 protein: CSAGDRGGNTEAFF
clone size: once; D gene: -; J gene: TRBJ2-2; V gene: TRBV28; CDR3 DNA: TGTGCCAGCCGTATCAACTCCGGGGAGCTGATTTTT; CDR3 protein: CASRINSGELIF
clone size: many; D gene: TRBD1; J gene: TRBJ1-3; V gene: TRBV14; CDR3 DNA: TGTGCCAGCAGCCAGCACAGGGGATTAGCGGGAAACACCATATATTTT; CDR3 protein: CASSQHRGLAGNTIYF
clone size: many; D gene: TRBD2; J gene: TRBJ2-1; V gene: TRBV20-1; CDR3 DNA: TGCAGTGCTAGCCAAACCGGGACTAGGCAGTTCTTC; CDR3 protein: CSASQTGTRQFF
clone size: -; D gene: -; J gene: TRBJ1-1; V gene: TRBV6-5; CDR3 DNA: TGTGCCAGCAGTTACGATCTATGGGGGCGCACTGAAGCTTTCTTT; CDR3 protein: CASSYDLWGRTEAFF
clone size: -; D gene: TRBD2; J gene: TRBJ2-1; V gene: TRBV6-9; CDR3 DNA: TGTGCCAGCAGACTAGCGGGAGGAAATTGGGAGCAGTTCTTC; CDR3 protein: CASRLAGGNWEQFF
clone size: few; D gene: TRBD1; J gene: TRBJ2-7; V gene: TRBV6-2/TRBV6-3; CDR3 DNA: TGTGCCAGCAGGAGAACAGGGGGCCACGAGCAGTACTTC; CDR3 protein: CASRRTGGHEQYF
clone size: medium-sized; D gene: TRBD1; J gene: TRBJ2-1; V gene: TRBV5-1; CDR3 DNA: TGCGCCAGCAGCTTGAGGCCGGGACAGGGTTTCAATGAGCAGTTCTTC; CDR3 protein: CASSLRPGQGFNEQFF
clone size: -; D gene: TRBD2; J gene: TRBJ2-3; V gene: TRBV6-6; CDR3 DNA: TGTGCCAGCAGTTACTCCCTTACTAGCGGGAAAGGCACAGATACGCAGTATTTT; CDR3 protein: CASSYSLTSGKGTDTQYF
clone size: -; D gene: TRBD1; J gene: TRBJ1-1; V gene: TRBV11-2; CDR3 DNA: TGTGCCAGCAGCTCTTTTACAGGGGGCACTGAAGCTTTCTTT; CDR3 protein: CASSSFTGGTEAFF
clone size: -; D gene: -; J gene: TRBJ2-7; V gene: TRBV5-1; CDR3 DNA: TGCGCCAGCACTGTAACATTTAGCGGCTCCTACGAGCAGTACTTC; CDR3 protein: CASTVTFSGSYEQYF
clone size: many; D gene: -; J gene: TRBJ2-1; V gene: TRBV10-3; CDR3 DNA: TGTGCCATCAGTGAGGACCCAGGGGAGAACCAGTTCTTC; CDR3 protein: CAISEDPGENQFF
clone size: many; D gene: -; J gene: TRBJ2-6; V gene: TRBV29-1; CDR3 DNA: TGCAGCGTGGTTGGACAGCTCTCTGGGGCCAACGTCCTGACTTTC; CDR3 protein: CSVVGQLSGANVLTF
clone size: many; D gene: TRBD1; J gene: TRBJ2-4; V gene: TRBV29-1; CDR3 DNA: TGCAGCGTAGAGGACAGGGCGGTCCAAAACATTCAGTACTTC; CDR3 protein: CSVEDRAVQNIQYF
clone size: -; D gene: -; J gene: TRBJ2-7; V gene: TRBV6-1; CDR3 DNA: TGTGCCAGCATTGAGGGCTTGGAGAGCCCAATGTCCTACGAGCAGTACTTC; CDR3 protein: CASIEGLESPMSYEQYF
clone size: -; D gene: -; J gene: TRBJ2-7; V gene: TRBV5-1; CDR3 DNA: TGCGCCAGAATAGTGTTTGTTGGCGAGCAGTACTTC; CDR3 protein: CARIVFVGEQYF
clone size: few; D gene: -; J gene: TRBJ2-7; V gene: TRBV28; CDR3 DNA: TGTGCCAGCGAGGGATGGTCGCGGGGATACGAGCAGTACTTC; CDR3 protein: CASEGWSRGYEQYF
clone size: many; D gene: TRBD1; J gene: TRBJ1-3; V gene: TRBV11-2; CDR3 DNA: TGTGCCAGCAGCCCTGGGCAGGGGGCATACACCATATATTTT; CDR3 protein: CASSPGQGAYTIYF
clone size: -; D gene: TRBD1; J gene: TRBJ2-7; V gene: TRBV5-1; CDR3 DNA: TGCGCCAGCAGCTGGACAGGGTCCTACGAGCAGTACTTC; CDR3 protein: CASSWTGSYEQYF
clone size: many; D gene: -; J gene: TRBJ2-3; V gene: TRBV11-2; CDR3 DNA: TGTGCCAGCAGCTTAGTTGGGGGGCAAGCAGATACGCAGTATTTT; CDR3 protein: CASSLVGGQADTQYF
clone size: -; D gene: -; J gene: TRBJ1-2; V gene: TRBV7-2; CDR3 DNA: TGTGCCAGCAGCTTTTCAGGGTGGGATTACTATGGCTACACCTTC; CDR3 protein: CASSFSGWDYYGYTF
clone size: many; D gene: -; J gene: TRBJ1-5; V gene: TRBV7-8; CDR3 DNA: TGTGCCAGCAGCGAACGGACGGGAGGCCTAAATCAGCCCCAGCATTTT; CDR3 protein: CASSERTGGLNQPQHF
clone size: many; D gene: -; J gene: TRBJ1-1; V gene: TRBV5-4; CDR3 DNA: TGTGCCAGCAGCTTGGCCGGGCAGCCCTACACTGAAGCTTTCTTT; CDR3 protein: CASSLAGQPYTEAFF
clone size: medium-sized; D gene: TRBD1; J gene: TRBJ1-1; V gene: TRBV9; CDR3 DNA: TGTGCCAGCAGCGTAGGGGCAGGGGGCAACACTGAAGCTTTCTTT; CDR3 protein: CASSVGAGGNTEAFF
clone size: -; D gene: -; J gene: TRBJ1-2; V gene: TRBV7-9; CDR3 DNA: TGTGCCAGCAGCCCCGGATTCTATGGCTACACCTTC; CDR3 protein: CASSPGFYGYTF
clone size: few; D gene: -; J gene: TRBJ1-1; V gene: TRBV27; CDR3 DNA: TGTGCCAGCAGTTTATCCCGAAACACTGAAGCTTTCTTT; CDR3 protein: CASSLSRNTEAFF
clone size: many; D gene: -; J gene: TRBJ1-4; V gene: TRBV20-1; CDR3 DNA: TGCAGTGCTAGAGAGGAAACAGGAGCGGCTGAAAAACTGTTTTTT; CDR3 protein: CSAREETGAAEKLFF